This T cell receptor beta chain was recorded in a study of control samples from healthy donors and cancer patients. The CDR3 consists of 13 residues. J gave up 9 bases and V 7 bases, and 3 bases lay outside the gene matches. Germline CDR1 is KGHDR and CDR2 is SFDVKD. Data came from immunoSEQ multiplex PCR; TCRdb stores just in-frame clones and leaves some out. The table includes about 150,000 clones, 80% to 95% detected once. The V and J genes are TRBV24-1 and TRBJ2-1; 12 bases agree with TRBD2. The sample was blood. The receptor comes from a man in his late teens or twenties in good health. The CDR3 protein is CATRKLAGGEQFF. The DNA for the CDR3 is TGTGCCACCAGGAAACTAGCGGGAGGTGAGCAGTTCTTC.